This T cell receptor (beta chain) was found in a study of T cell responses to AZD1222 COVID-19 vaccine. Comment on this clone: Its antigen is currently unknown.

TCRdb's table, derived via immunoSEQ multiplex PCR, lists solely in-frame clones and lacks some. The sample carries more than 150,000 clones, around 90% recorded once. The CDR3 extends over 17 amino acids. Looked up from germline, CDR1 is LNHDA and CDR2 is SQIVND (reference sequence). V trimming: 4 bases; J trimming: 0 bases; junction bases outside the gene matches: 8. Study-level findings and limits: An increase in Spike-specific TCR breadth and depth was observed after two AZD1222 doses. Females made up more of the donors, who were largely white British, and clonal diversity may have come out too low. The reported proportion of spike-specific TCRs targeting unmutated variant regions was nearly half.

The clonotype comes from an adult in good health. The rearrangement joins TRBV19 to TRBJ2-2, with TRBD1 identical over 7 bases. The sequences come from peripheral blood, collected on day 0 of AZD1222 vaccination. The CDR3 DNA is TGTGCCAGTAGTACAAGGGCCGGGACAGCGAACACCGGGGAGCTGTTTTTT. Protein product: CASSTRAGTANTGELFF.